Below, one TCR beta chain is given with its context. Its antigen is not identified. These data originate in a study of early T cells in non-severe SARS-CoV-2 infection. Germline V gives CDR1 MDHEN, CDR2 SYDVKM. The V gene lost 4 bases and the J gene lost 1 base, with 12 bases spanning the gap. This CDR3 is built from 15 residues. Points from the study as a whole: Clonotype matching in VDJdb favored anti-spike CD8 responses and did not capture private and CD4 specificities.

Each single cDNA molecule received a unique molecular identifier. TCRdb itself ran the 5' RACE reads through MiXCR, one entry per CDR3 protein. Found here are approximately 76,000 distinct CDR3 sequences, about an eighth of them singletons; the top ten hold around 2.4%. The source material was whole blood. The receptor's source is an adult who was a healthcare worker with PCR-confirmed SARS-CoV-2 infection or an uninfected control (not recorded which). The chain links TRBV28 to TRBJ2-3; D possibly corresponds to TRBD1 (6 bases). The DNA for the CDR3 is TGTGCCAGCAGTTCCAGGGGCTACGGCACAGATACGCAGTATTTT. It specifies CASSSRGYGTDTQYF.